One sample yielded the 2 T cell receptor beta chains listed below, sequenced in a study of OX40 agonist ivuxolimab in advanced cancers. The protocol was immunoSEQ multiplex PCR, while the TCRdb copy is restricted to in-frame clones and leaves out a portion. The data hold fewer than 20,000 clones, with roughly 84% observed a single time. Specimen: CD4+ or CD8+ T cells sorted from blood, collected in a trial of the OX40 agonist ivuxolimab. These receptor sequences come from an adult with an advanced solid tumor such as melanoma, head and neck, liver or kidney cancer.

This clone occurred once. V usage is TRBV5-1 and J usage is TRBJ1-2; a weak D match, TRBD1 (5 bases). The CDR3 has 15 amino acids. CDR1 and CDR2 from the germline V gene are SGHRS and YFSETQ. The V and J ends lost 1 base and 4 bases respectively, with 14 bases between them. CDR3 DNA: TGCGCCAGCAGCTTGTTACCGGGGGATCTCTATGGCTACACCTTC. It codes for CASSLLPGDLYGYTF.

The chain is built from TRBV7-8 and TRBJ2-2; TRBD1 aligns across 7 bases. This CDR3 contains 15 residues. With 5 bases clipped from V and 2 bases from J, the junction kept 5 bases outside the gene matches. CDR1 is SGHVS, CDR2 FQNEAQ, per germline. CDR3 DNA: TGTGCCAGCAGCCCGAACAGGGGCAACACCGGGGAGCTGTTTTTT. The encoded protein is CASSPNRGNTGELFF.